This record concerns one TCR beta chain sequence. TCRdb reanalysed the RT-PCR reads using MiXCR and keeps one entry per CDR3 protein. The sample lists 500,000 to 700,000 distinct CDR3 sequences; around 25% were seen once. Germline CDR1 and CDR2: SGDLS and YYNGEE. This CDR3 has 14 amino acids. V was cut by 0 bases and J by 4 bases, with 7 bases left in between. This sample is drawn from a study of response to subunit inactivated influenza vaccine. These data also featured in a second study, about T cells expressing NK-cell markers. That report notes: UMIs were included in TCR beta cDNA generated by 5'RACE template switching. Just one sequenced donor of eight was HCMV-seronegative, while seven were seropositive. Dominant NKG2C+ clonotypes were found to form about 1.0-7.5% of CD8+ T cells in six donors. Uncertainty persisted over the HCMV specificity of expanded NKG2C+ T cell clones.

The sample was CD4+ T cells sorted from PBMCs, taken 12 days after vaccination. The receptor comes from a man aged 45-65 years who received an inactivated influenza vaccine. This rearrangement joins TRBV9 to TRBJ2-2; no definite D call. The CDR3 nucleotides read TGTGCCAGCAGCGTAGTAGACGGCACCGGGGAGCTGTTTTTT. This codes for CASSVVDGTGELFF.